A single sample is the source of the 25 T cell receptor beta chains below, sequenced in a study of cytomegalovirus exposure and HLA in healthy donors (dated 2017 in TCRdb). Library method: the immunoSEQ multiplex PCR assay. For the multiplex PCR, a mixture combining 60 forward primers for TCR Vbeta segments and 13 reverse primers for TCR Jbeta segments was used. TCRdb limited this immuneACCESS table to in-frame rearrangements with V and J called. A share of clones is missing; checked studies link under half to unresolved V genes, and the rest is unexplained. This sample has about 170,000 clones in its table, and 60% to 85% of those were observed once. 0.6% to 0.95% of the sample rests with the top ten. The specimen was PBMCs. The receptors originated from a female donor in good health and CMV-seronegative.

This chain joins TRBV12-5 and TRBJ1-6; D call uncertain. V was pared by 2 bases and J by 8 bases, with 4 bases between. In germline, CDR1 is LGHNT, CDR2 FRNRAP. The CDR3 has 12 amino acids. CDR3 in DNA: TGTGCTAGTGGTTTGACGGATTCACCCCTCCACTTT. Its translation is CASGLTDSPLHF.

The sample holds one count of this clone. The rearrangement uses TRBV2 and TRBJ2-5, with a weak D call TRBD2 (5 bases). CDR3 length: 14 amino acids. Germline V gene data show CDR1 as SNHLY and CDR2 as FYNNEI. V was trimmed by 4 bases and J by 5 bases, leaving 14 bases between them. CDR3 nucleotide sequence: TGTGCCAGCAGTGTACTAGGGATGAAGGAGACCCAGTACTTC. Residues: CASSVLGMKETQYF.

The chain recombines TRBV4-3 with TRBJ2-5; D unclear. Trimming removed 3 bases from V and 2 bases from J, with 7 bases in between. Looked up from germline, CDR1 is LGHNA and CDR2 is YSLEER. CDR3 size: 13 residues. The CDR3 nucleotides are TGCGCCAGCAGCCACTTCGGTCAAGAGACCCAGTACTTC. Amino acids: CASSHFGQETQYF.

This chain's CDR3 is CASSKHAAAYEQYF. The CDR3 coding sequence is TGTGCCAGCAGCAAGCATGCGGCAGCCTACGAGCAGTACTTC. The chain combines TRBV6-5 with TRBJ2-5, with D hard to call. The J call may be faulty, since TRBJ2-7 better matches the DNA end. Germline lookup yields CDR1 MNHEY and CDR2 SVGAGI. This CDR3 is built from 14 residues.

The genes are TRBV5-6 and TRBJ2-1; 10 bases align to TRBD1. The CDR3 sequence is 15 residues long. From germline, CDR1 is SGHDT and CDR2 YYEEEE. The V and J ends lost 4 bases and 12 bases, in that order; junction bases with no gene match: 13. CDR3 region: CASSETGGPVVGQFF. For the CDR3, the DNA is TGTGCCAGCAGCGAGACAGGGGGCCCAGTGGTAGGGCAGTTCTTC.

The table lists this clone with a count of one. This chain links TRBV7-9 with TRBJ1-6; TRBD1 might be the D (5 bases). The CDR3 totals 16 residues. V lost 0 bases and J lost 10, with 16 bases in between. Germline CDR1 is SEHNR and CDR2 is FQNEAQ (reference sequence). The CDR3 coding sequence is TGTGCCAGCAGCTTAGCAAGTCAGGGAATAGGATCACCCCTCCACTTT. This gives the protein CASSLASQGIGSPLHF. The whole variable domain, remainder taken from reference TRBV7-9 and TRBJ1-6, is DTGVSQNPRHKITKRGQNVTFRCDPISEHNRLYWYRQTLGQGPEFLTYFQNEAQLEKSRLLSDRFSAERPKGSFSTLEIQRTEQGDSAMYLCASSLASQGIGSPLHFGNGTRLTVT.

For this clone: Different DNA sequences within this sample yield the same CDR3. The V gene is TRBV27, the J gene TRBJ1-1; 9 bases are a match to TRBD1. The junction had 13 bases not matched to a gene; V was cut back by 3 bases and J by 5 bases. This CDR3 contains 17 residues. The germline gives CDR1 MNHEY, CDR2 SMNVEV (reference sequence). CDR3 in amino acids: CASSFLHPGQGPTEAFF. For the CDR3, the DNA is TGTGCCAGCAGTTTCCTTCATCCGGGACAGGGTCCAACTGAAGCTTTCTTT.

This clone was seen only once. The chain recombines TRBV7-3 with TRBJ2-2; 7 bases map to TRBD2. This CDR3 region has 13 residues. The J segment lost 7 bases and the V segment lost 6 bases, leaving 5 bases of the junction unmatched. From germline, CDR1 is SGHTA and CDR2 FQGTGA. The CDR3 DNA sequence: TGTGCCAGCAGTCCTCGGGGGGTCGGGGAGCTGTTTTTT. This encodes CASSPRGVGELFF.

The chain couples TRBV7-2 to TRBJ2-1, with 9 bases fitting TRBD2. The V segment lost 0 bases and the J segment 4 bases; nucleotides outside the gene matches: 7. This CDR3 region has 17 residues. The germline gives CDR1 SGHTA, CDR2 FQGNSA. Here the CDR3 DNA reads TGTGCCAGCAGCTTAGCACCGACTAGCGGTGTTTACAATGAGCAGTTCTTC. Amino acid sequence: CASSLAPTSGVYNEQFF.

The chain couples TRBV5-5 to TRBJ2-3; 8 bases line up with TRBD1. The CDR3 contains 16 residues. Trimming took 3 bases from V and 3 from J; bases not matched to a gene: 9. CDR1 is SGHKS, CDR2 YYEKEE, per germline (reference sequence). The CDR3 coding sequence is TGTGCCAGCAGCTACAGGGGGGCCGGGAGAACAGATACGCAGTATTTT. This sequence encodes CASSYRGAGRTDTQYF.

The chain carries TRBV6-7 and TRBJ1-3, with D possibly being TRBD1 (5 bases). TRBV6-7 is recorded as an ORF, its role being uncertain. This CDR3 contains 16 residues. V lost 0 bases, J lost 0 bases, and 9 bases lay in between. The CDR3 coding sequence is TGTGCCAGCAGTTACTCGGACACCCCCTCTGGAAACACCATATATTTT. Residues: CASSYSDTPSGNTIYF.

This clone was seen a few times. V is TRBV25-1 and J is TRBJ1-5; D perhaps matches TRBD1 (5 bases). Trimming left V 3 bases short and J 4 bases short, with 19 bases between. The CDR3 extends over 17 amino acids. CDR1 is MGHDK and CDR2 is SYGVNS in the germline V gene. CDR3 sequence reads: CASSEPLVWGLNQPQHF. Written as DNA, the CDR3 is TGTGCCAGCAGTGAGCCCCTAGTGTGGGGCCTTAATCAGCCCCAGCATTTT.

The chain recombines TRBV5-1 with TRBJ2-6, with 10 nucleotides matching TRBD1. From germline, CDR1 is SGHRS and CDR2 YFSETQ. The CDR3 is made up of 16 amino acids. J lost 2 bases, V lost 5 bases, and 4 bases had no gene match. The CDR3 is CASRYGQGAGANVLTF. The DNA for the CDR3 is TGCGCCAGCAGATATGGACAGGGGGCTGGGGCCAACGTCCTGACTTTC.

The rearrangement uses TRBV5-1 and TRBJ2-4; TRBD1 agrees at 7 bases. The germline V gene encodes CDR1 SGHRS and CDR2 YFSETQ. V was clipped by 5 bases and J by 0 bases; unmatched bases: 8. The CDR3 loop spans 16 amino acids. CDR3 region: CASRAGDRLAKNIQYF. CDR3 sequence (DNA): TGCGCCAGCAGAGCCGGGGACAGACTAGCCAAAAACATTCAGTACTTC.

This clone was seen just once. This sequence joins TRBV4-1 and TRBJ2-7, with 15 positions matching TRBD2. The J segment lost 5 bases and the V segment lost 1 base, leaving 6 bases of the junction unmatched. Germline V gives CDR1 MGHRA, CDR2 YSYEKL. This CDR3 spans 17 amino acids. The CDR3 region is CASSQVRGLAGGDEQYF. The CDR3 coding sequence is TGCGCCAGCAGCCAAGTCAGGGGACTAGCGGGGGGCGACGAGCAGTACTTC.

The rearrangement links TRBV11-2 to TRBJ2-7; 9 positions match TRBD2. Germline values: CDR1 SGHAT, CDR2 FQNNGV. J was trimmed by 2 bases and V by 5 bases; bases with no gene match: 10. The CDR3 loop spans 16 amino acids. CDR3 coding DNA: TGTGCCAGCAGCGGCCAGGGCGGGAGGGTGCCCTACGAGCAGTACTTC. Amino acids: CASSGQGGRVPYEQYF.

The CDR3 coding sequence is TGTGCCTGGAGTGTACGGCAGGGAGGCGAGGGCACTGAAGCTTTCTTT. It yields the protein CAWSVRQGGEGTEAFF. The chain has TRBV30 and TRBJ1-1, with D possibly TRBD1 on 5 matching bases. Trimming shortened V by 0 bases and J by 4 bases, and 18 bases separated the two germline ends. CDR3 length equals 16 residues. In germline, CDR1 is GTSNPN, CDR2 SVGIG (reference sequence). Supplemented by reference TRBV30 and TRBJ1-1, the full variable domain reads SQTIHQWPATLVQPVGSPLSLECTVEGTSNPNLYWYRQAAGRGLQLLFYSVGIGQISSEVPQNLSASRPQDRQFILSSKKLLLSDSGFYLCAWSVRQGGEGTEAFFGQGTRLTVV.

The rearrangement joins TRBV28 to TRBJ2-7; 8 nucleotides agree with TRBD1. V lost 6 bases to trimming and J lost 4 bases; unmatched junction nucleotides: 8. CDR1 is MDHEN, CDR2 SYDVKM, per germline. This CDR3 is 14 amino acids long. Written as DNA, the CDR3 is TGTGCCAGCAGCCAAAAGCAGGGGGCATACGAGCAGTACTTC. Translated: CASSQKQGAYEQYF.

This clone was recorded once. This chain connects TRBV6-5 to TRBJ2-7; 7 bases fit TRBD1. V lost 7 bases and J lost 5; bases outside the gene matches: 11. The CDR3 length is 14 residues. Germline CDR1 reads MNHEY; CDR2 reads SVGAGI. CDR3 DNA: TGTGCCAGCACCCGGGACAGCGGTCGCGACGAGCAGTACTTC. Translated: CASTRDSGRDEQYF.

This clone was detected only a few times. CDR3 amino acids: CASRAGTSGGAGTGELFF. The CDR3, as DNA: TGTGCCAGCAGGGCCGGGACTAGCGGGGGGGCAGGCACCGGGGAGCTGTTTTTT. The J gene is TRBJ2-2, the V gene TRBV7-3, with 16 positions matching TRBD2. This CDR3 comprises 18 residues. Losses at the gene ends were 6 bases for V and 4 bases for J; bases not matched to a gene: 8. Germline CDR1 and CDR2: SGHTA and FQGTGA.

This CDR3 reads CASSLAFSASGGGDTQYF. The CDR3 nucleotides read TGTGCCAGCAGCTTGGCGTTTTCGGCTAGCGGGGGTGGAGATACGCAGTATTTT. The V and J genes are TRBV5-4 and TRBJ2-3; TRBD2 matches 10 bases. CDR3 length equals 18 residues. Germline values: CDR1 SGHNT, CDR2 YYREEE (reference sequence). V lost 0 bases and J lost 5; bases outside the gene matches: 12.

V gene TRBV11-2 combines with J gene TRBJ2-3; D gene ambiguous. Germline V gene data show CDR1 as SGHAT and CDR2 as FQNNGV. The CDR3 is 15 residues long. V dropped 0 bases and J dropped 8 bases, with 15 bases sitting between them. CDR3 nucleotides: TGTGCCAGCAGCTTAGATTACAGTAGTGTGAGTACGCAGTATTTT. This codes for CASSLDYSSVSTQYF.

The chain joins TRBV30 to TRBJ1-2; TRBD1 might be the D (6 bases). Germline V gene lookup returns CDR1 GTSNPN and CDR2 SVGIG (reference sequence). The CDR3 consists of 16 residues. V was cut by 0 bases and J by 2 bases, with 16 bases left in between. The CDR3 reads CAWSVGGGGRNYGYTF. CDR3 in DNA: TGTGCCTGGAGTGTGGGGGGCGGGGGGAGGAACTATGGCTACACCTTC.

This clone was counted a single time. The CDR3: CASSTGDRGREKLFF. The CDR3 DNA is TGCGCCAGCAGCACCGGGGACAGGGGGAGGGAAAAACTGTTTTTT. The chain links TRBV5-1 to TRBJ1-4; 11 positions agree with TRBD1. This CDR3 region has 15 residues. Germline CDR1 is SGHRS and CDR2 is YFSETQ. With V trimmed by 4 bases and J by 8 bases, 7 bases remained unmatched. Full variable domain (missing parts from reference TRBV5-1 and TRBJ1-4): KAGVTQTPRYLIKTRGQQVTLSCSPISGHRSVSWYQQTPGQGLQFLFEYFSETQRNKGNFPGRFSGRQFSNSRSEMNVSTLELGDSALYLCASSTGDRGREKLFFGSGTQLSVL.

Written as DNA, the CDR3 is TGTGCCAGTAGTGGGCTAGAGGGACTAGCGGGTAATGAGCAGTTCTTC. It specifies CASSGLEGLAGNEQFF. V usage is TRBV19 and J usage is TRBJ2-1; 12 bases agree with TRBD2. Germline-derived CDR1 and CDR2 are LNHDA and SQIVND (reference sequence). V lost 5 bases to trimming and J lost 7 bases; unmatched junction nucleotides: 9. The CDR3 has 16 residues.